The rows below give T cell receptor beta chains drawn from one sample of a study of cytomegalovirus exposure and HLA in healthy donors. Libraries were prepared by immunoSEQ multiplex PCR; TCRdb keeps only in-frame clonotypes and omits some of them. The sample has around 65,000 clones, about 63% seen once. Sequencing used PBMCs. The receptors originated from a man aged 40-49 years in good health and CMV-seropositive. Each CDR3 is given with its conserved first and last residue. D genes are given only for firm matches. Size values are once, few and many counts, or a class for expanded clones, and some rows have none.

j_gene | v_gene | d_gene | abundance | CDR3aa | CDR3nt
TRBJ1-6 | TRBV4-3 | . | . | CASSQDLRLNSPLHF | TGCGCCAGCAGCCAAGATCTGAGGCTCAATTCACCCCTCCACTTT
TRBJ2-1 | TRBV15 | TRBD2 | . | CATSRGTSGIDEQFF | TGTGCCACCAGCCGAGGGACTAGCGGGATCGATGAGCAGTTCTTC
TRBJ2-3 | TRBV11-2 | TRBD2 | . | CASSLFTGGDRTQYF | TGTGCCAGCAGCTTATTTACGGGGGGGGATCGTACGCAGTATTTT
TRBJ1-1 | TRBV30 | . | . | CAWSVNAPFTGRLNTEAFF | TGTGCCTGGAGTGTAAACGCCCCCTTCACCGGGAGGTTGAACACTGAAGCTTTCTTT
TRBJ2-7 | TRBV5-3 | . | . | CARSRWGPNYEQYF | TGTGCCAGAAGTAGGTGGGGGCCGAACTACGAGCAGTACTTC
TRBJ1-5 | TRBV5-5 | . | medium-sized | CASSALGGSNQPQHF | TGTGCCAGCAGCGCCCTGGGGGGGAGCAATCAGCCCCAGCATTTT
TRBJ1-5 | TRBV30 | . | . | CAWSGVRARQPQHF | TGTGCCTGGAGTGGGGTGAGGGCGCGGCAGCCCCAGCATTTT
TRBJ1-4 | TRBV19 | . | . | CASSMRQNIEKLFF | TGTGCCAGTAGTATGAGACAGAACATTGAAAAACTGTTTTTT
TRBJ2-1 | TRBV10-3 | TRBD2 | . | CATTSVDNEQFF | TGTGCCACCACTAGCGTCGACAATGAGCAGTTCTTC
TRBJ1-3 | TRBV6-1 | . | few | CASSNTGNTIYF | TGTGCCAGCAGCAACACCGGAAACACCATATATTTT
TRBJ2-2 | TRBV5-6 | TRBD1 | . | CASSFTGAGTGELFF | TGTGCCAGCAGCTTTACAGGGGCGGGCACCGGGGAGCTGTTTTTT
TRBJ1-4 | TRBV5-6 | TRBD1 | . | CASRSAGTGSYKLFF | TGTGCCAGCAGAAGTGCCGGGACAGGGTCGTATAAACTGTTTTTT
TRBJ2-3 | TRBV21-1 | . | . | CASIPGRQSTDTQYF | TGTGCCAGCATCCCCGGGAGGCAGAGCACAGATACGCAGTATTTT
TRBJ2-5 | TRBV11-3 | TRBD2 | . | CASSPTSRYQETQYF | TGTGCCAGCAGTCCGACTAGCAGGTACCAAGAGACCCAGTACTTC
TRBJ2-7 | TRBV9 | . | . | CASSVGQGNSYEQYF | TGTGCCAGCAGCGTAGGTCAGGGCAACTCCTACGAGCAGTACTTC
TRBJ2-1 | TRBV30 | . | . | CAWSRYRVGNEQFF | TGTGCCTGGAGTCGATACAGGGTGGGTAATGAGCAGTTCTTC
TRBJ1-1 | TRBV5-6 | . | few | CASSLVRENTEAFF | TGTGCCAGCAGCTTGGTACGGGAGAACACTGAAGCTTTCTTT
TRBJ2-2 | TRBV18 | TRBD1 | . | CASSPVQGALGELFF | TGTGCCAGCTCACCAGTACAGGGGGCCCTCGGGGAGCTGTTTTTT
TRBJ2-7 | TRBV18 | TRBD2 | . | CASSPSSGVNYEQYF | TGTGCCAGCTCACCATCGAGCGGGGTCAACTACGAGCAGTACTTC
TRBJ1-2 | TRBV7-9 | . | few | CASSPEDRTYTF | TGTGCCAGCAGCCCCGAGGATAGAACCTACACCTTC
TRBJ1-1 | TRBV13 | . | . | CASSLEREDGFRMDTEAFF | TGTGCCAGCAGCTTAGAGAGGGAGGATGGTTTTAGGATGGACACTGAAGCTTTCTTT
TRBJ2-1 | TRBV11-3 | TRBD2 | . | CASSLVSGTYNEQFF | TGTGCCAGCAGCTTAGTTAGCGGGACTTACAATGAGCAGTTCTTC
TRBJ2-1 | TRBV9 | TRBD1 | . | CASGIQDRGRNEQFF | TGTGCCAGCGGCATCCAGGACAGGGGAAGGAATGAGCAGTTCTTC
TRBJ2-3 | TRBV6-1 | TRBD2 | . | CASSRTSGSTDTQYF | TGTGCCAGCAGCCGGACTAGCGGGAGCACAGATACGCAGTATTTT
TRBJ2-1 | TRBV9 | . | . | CASTPSLRNNEQFF | TGTGCCAGCACCCCCTCCCTTCGTAACAATGAGCAGTTCTTC
TRBJ2-7 | TRBV11-3 | TRBD1 | . | CASSSGTGSPGEQYF | TGTGCCAGCAGCTCCGGGACAGGATCACCTGGAGAGCAGTACTTC
TRBJ2-2 | TRBV11-3 | . | few | CASSLDGRATGELFF | TGTGCCAGCAGCTTAGATGGGCGGGCAACCGGGGAGCTGTTTTTT
TRBJ1-1 | TRBV6-1 | TRBD1 | . | CASSDGQGSGMNTEAFF | TGTGCCAGCAGTGATGGACAGGGTTCGGGTATGAACACTGAAGCTTTCTTT
TRBJ2-3 | TRBV6-4 | TRBD1 | . | CAAGTGAQDTQYF | TGTGCCGCCGGGACAGGGGCGCAAGATACGCAGTATTTT
TRBJ2-1 | TRBV4-3 | . | once | CASSQVGATYNEQFF | TGCGCCAGCAGCCAAGTGGGGGCGACCTACAATGAGCAGTTCTTC
TRBJ2-1 | TRBV15 | . | . | CATSRVIAPDNEQFF | TGTGCCACCAGCAGAGTAATAGCGCCTGACAATGAGCAGTTCTTC
TRBJ2-7 | TRBV7-9 | TRBD2 | few | CASSSPSGGNYEQYF | TGTGCCAGCAGCTCTCCTAGCGGGGGGAACTACGAGCAGTACTTC
TRBJ2-2 | TRBV5-1 | . | . | CASSLDPAGNTGELFF | TGCGCCAGCAGCTTGGACCCCGCAGGTAACACCGGGGAGCTGTTTTTT
TRBJ2-2 | TRBV4-2 | TRBD2 | . | CASSQVAGGGTGELFF | TGTGCCAGCAGCCAAGTGGCCGGGGGGGGGACCGGGGAGCTGTTTTTT
TRBJ2-5 | TRBV5-4 | . | once | CASSTDTWETQYF | TGTGCCAGCAGCACAGACACTTGGGAGACCCAGTACTTC
TRBJ2-3 | TRBV19 | . | . | CASSTIAERTDTQYF | TGTGCCAGTAGTACCATAGCGGAGCGCACAGATACGCAGTATTTT
TRBJ2-1 | TRBV4-2 | TRBD1 | . | CASSQEVGQRYNEQFF | TGTGCCAGCAGCCAAGAAGTGGGACAGAGATACAATGAGCAGTTCTTC
TRBJ1-1 | TRBV29-1 | . | . | CSVGEPKAFF | TGCAGCGTTGGGGAGCCCAAAGCTTTCTTT
TRBJ1-5 | TRBV27 | TRBD1 | . | CASRDTGDQPQHF | TGTGCCAGCAGGGACACAGGGGATCAGCCCCAGCATTTT
TRBJ2-3 | TRBV5-4 | TRBD2 | . | CASSGTSALGTDTQYF | TGTGCCAGCAGCGGGACTAGCGCTCTGGGCACAGATACGCAGTATTTT
TRBJ2-5 | TRBV5-1 | . | . | CASSLADGVQETQYF | TGCGCCAGCAGCTTGGCCGACGGGGTACAAGAGACCCAGTACTTC
TRBJ2-5 | TRBV29-1 | TRBD1 | . | CSVGQGAWETQYF | TGCAGCGTTGGGCAGGGGGCATGGGAGACCCAGTACTTC
TRBJ1-2 | TRBV19 | TRBD1 | few | CASSPDRVVFGYTF | TGTGCCAGTAGTCCTGACAGGGTTGTTTTCGGCTACACCTTC
TRBJ2-3 | TRBV4-3 | TRBD2 | . | CASSPKLAGAGDTQYF | TGCGCCAGCAGCCCGAAGCTAGCGGGGGCCGGAGATACGCAGTATTTT
TRBJ1-3 | TRBV7-9 | . | once | CASSLEAGGNTIYF | TGTGCCAGCAGCTTAGAGGCAGGAGGAAACACCATATATTTT
TRBJ2-6 | TRBV7-2 | TRBD2 | . | CASSLARDYSGANVLTF | TGTGCCAGCAGCTTAGCGCGGGACTACTCTGGGGCCAACGTCCTGACTTTC
TRBJ1-5 | TRBV2 | . | . | CASSEQGWNQPQHF | TGTGCCAGCAGTGAGCAGGGATGGAATCAGCCCCAGCATTTT
TRBJ2-7 | TRBV19 | TRBD2 | . | CASSIISGRGYEQYF | TGTGCCAGTAGTATTATTAGCGGGAGAGGTTACGAGCAGTACTTC
TRBJ1-2 | TRBV19 | . | few | CASSTRLGQGSYGYTF | TGTGCCAGTAGTACCCGGTTGGGCCAGGGCAGCTATGGCTACACCTTC
TRBJ2-7 | TRBV7-2 | . | . | CASSLASGAYEQYF | TGTGCCAGCAGCTTAGCAAGTGGAGCCTACGAGCAGTACTTC